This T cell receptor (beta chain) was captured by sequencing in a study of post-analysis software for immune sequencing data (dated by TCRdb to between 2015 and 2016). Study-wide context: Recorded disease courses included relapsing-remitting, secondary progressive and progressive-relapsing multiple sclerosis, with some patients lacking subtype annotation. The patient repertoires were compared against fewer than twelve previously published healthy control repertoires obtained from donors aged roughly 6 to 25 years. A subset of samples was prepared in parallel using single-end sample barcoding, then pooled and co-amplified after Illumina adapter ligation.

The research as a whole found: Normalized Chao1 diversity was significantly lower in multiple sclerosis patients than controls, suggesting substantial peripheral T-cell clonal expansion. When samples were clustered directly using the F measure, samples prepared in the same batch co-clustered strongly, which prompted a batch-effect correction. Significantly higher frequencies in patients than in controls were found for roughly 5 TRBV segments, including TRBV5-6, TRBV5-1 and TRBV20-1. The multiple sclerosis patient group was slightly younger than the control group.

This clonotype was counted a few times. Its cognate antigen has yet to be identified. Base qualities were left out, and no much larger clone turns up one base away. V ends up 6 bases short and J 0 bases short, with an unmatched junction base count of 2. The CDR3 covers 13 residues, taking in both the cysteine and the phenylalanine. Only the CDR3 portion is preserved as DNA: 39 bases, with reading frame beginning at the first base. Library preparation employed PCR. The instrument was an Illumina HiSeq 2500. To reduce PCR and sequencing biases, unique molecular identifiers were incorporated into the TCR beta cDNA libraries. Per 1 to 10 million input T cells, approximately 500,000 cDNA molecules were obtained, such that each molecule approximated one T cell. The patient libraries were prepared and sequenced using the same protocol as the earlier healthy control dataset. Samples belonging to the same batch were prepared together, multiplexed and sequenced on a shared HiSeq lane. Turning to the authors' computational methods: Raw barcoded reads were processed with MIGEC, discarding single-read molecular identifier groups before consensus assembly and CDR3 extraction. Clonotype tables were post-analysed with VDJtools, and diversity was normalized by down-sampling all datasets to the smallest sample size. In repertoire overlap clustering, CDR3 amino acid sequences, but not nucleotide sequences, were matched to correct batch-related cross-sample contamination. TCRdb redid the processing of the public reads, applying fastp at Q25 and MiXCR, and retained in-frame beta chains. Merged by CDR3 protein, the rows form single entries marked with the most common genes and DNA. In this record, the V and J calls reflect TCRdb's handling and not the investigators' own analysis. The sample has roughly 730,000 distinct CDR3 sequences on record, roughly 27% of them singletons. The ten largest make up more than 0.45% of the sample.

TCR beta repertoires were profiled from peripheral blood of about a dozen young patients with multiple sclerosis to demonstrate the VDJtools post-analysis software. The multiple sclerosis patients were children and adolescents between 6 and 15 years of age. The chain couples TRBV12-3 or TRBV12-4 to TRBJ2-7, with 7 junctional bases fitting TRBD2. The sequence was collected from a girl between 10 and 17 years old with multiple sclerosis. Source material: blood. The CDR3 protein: CASRTSDSYEQYF. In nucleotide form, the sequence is TGTGCCAGCAGAACTAGCGACTCCTACGAGCAGTACTTC.